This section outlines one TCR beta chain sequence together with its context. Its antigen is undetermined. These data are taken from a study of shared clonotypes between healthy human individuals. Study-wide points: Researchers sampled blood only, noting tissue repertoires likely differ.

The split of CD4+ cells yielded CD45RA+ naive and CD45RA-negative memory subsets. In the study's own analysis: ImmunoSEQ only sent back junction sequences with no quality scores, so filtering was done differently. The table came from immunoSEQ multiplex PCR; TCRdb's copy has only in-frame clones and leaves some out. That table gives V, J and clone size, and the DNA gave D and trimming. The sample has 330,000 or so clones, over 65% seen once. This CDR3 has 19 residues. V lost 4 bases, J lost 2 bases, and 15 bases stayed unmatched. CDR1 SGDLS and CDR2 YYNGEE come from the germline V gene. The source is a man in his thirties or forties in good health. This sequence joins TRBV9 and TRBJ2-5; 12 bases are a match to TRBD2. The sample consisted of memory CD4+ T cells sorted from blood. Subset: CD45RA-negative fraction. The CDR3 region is CASSRFGTSGPVGQETQYF. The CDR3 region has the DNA TGTGCCAGCAGCAGATTCGGGACTAGCGGGCCCGTCGGGCAAGAGACCCAGTACTTC.